This is a list of T cell receptor beta chains from one sample in a study of CD8 T cells in Susac syndrome. TCRdb itself ran the immunoSEQ multiplex PCR reads through MiXCR, one entry per CDR3 protein. The sample lists roughly 200,000 distinct CDR3 sequences, 85% to 95% occurring once. What was sequenced was CD4+ T cells from PBMCs. The origin of the receptors is a human donor in good health. Both conserved end residues are part of each CDR3.

CDR3aa: CATSGTANTGELFF
j_gene: TRBJ2-2
v_gene: TRBV24-1

CDR3aa: CASSGGGSQETQYF
j_gene: TRBJ2-5
v_gene: TRBV25-1

CDR3aa: CASSRRQGTGNTIYF
j_gene: TRBJ1-3
v_gene: TRBV4-2

CDR3aa: CSARTGQAYEQYF
j_gene: TRBJ2-7
v_gene: TRBV20-1

CDR3aa: CASSVRTRRDEQFF
j_gene: TRBJ2-1
v_gene: TRBV9

CDR3aa: CASSLPGWDETQYF
j_gene: TRBJ2-5
v_gene: TRBV27

CDR3aa: CSVELLRGKQGFLETQYF
j_gene: TRBJ2-5
v_gene: TRBV29-1

CDR3aa: CSDTQGDYGYTF
j_gene: TRBJ1-2
v_gene: TRBV20-1

CDR3aa: CASSPRTSGETQYF
j_gene: TRBJ2-5
v_gene: TRBV12-3/TRBV12-4

CDR3aa: CASSGPHWEAFF
j_gene: TRBJ1-1
v_gene: TRBV3-1

CDR3aa: CASSSVISGANVLTF
j_gene: TRBJ2-6
v_gene: TRBV4-3

CDR3aa: CSVGRQNTEAFF
j_gene: TRBJ1-1
v_gene: TRBV29-1

CDR3aa: CSIGQGWDNEQFF
j_gene: TRBJ2-1
v_gene: TRBV29-1

CDR3aa: CASSQGSAYGYTF
j_gene: TRBJ1-2
v_gene: TRBV3-1

CDR3aa: CASSEAGTGSYNSPLHF
j_gene: TRBJ1-6
v_gene: TRBV27

CDR3aa: CASSLTALSYNEQFF
j_gene: TRBJ2-1
v_gene: TRBV7-8

CDR3aa: CASRRRSGYTF
j_gene: TRBJ1-2
v_gene: TRBV12-3/TRBV12-4

CDR3aa: CSAREGTSGYNEQFF
j_gene: TRBJ2-1
v_gene: TRBV20-1

CDR3aa: CASSPGLAGVADTQYF
j_gene: TRBJ2-3
v_gene: TRBV7-2

CDR3aa: CSASQGEWNQPQHF
j_gene: TRBJ1-5
v_gene: TRBV20-1

CDR3aa: CASSPLGRENTGELFF
j_gene: TRBJ2-2
v_gene: TRBV2

CDR3aa: CSAPRTGKAFF
j_gene: TRBJ1-1
v_gene: TRBV20-1

CDR3aa: CASSEGIIPDTQYF
j_gene: TRBJ2-3
v_gene: TRBV25-1

CDR3aa: CSAARRQGGEKLFF
j_gene: TRBJ1-4
v_gene: TRBV20-1

CDR3aa: CSASRGSEAFF
j_gene: TRBJ1-1
v_gene: TRBV20-1

CDR3aa: CATSDPRQGSGELFF
j_gene: TRBJ2-2
v_gene: TRBV24-1

CDR3aa: CASGLAGGANVLTF
j_gene: TRBJ2-6
v_gene: TRBV12-3/TRBV12-4

CDR3aa: CSVEDRTGGNTEAFF
j_gene: TRBJ1-1
v_gene: TRBV29-1

CDR3aa: CASRVRLAGLTQETQYF
j_gene: TRBJ2-5
v_gene: TRBV7-2

CDR3aa: CASSASGTAFSGANVLTF
j_gene: TRBJ2-6
v_gene: TRBV12-3/TRBV12-4

CDR3aa: CASSVGHGTDTQYF
j_gene: TRBJ2-3
v_gene: TRBV9

CDR3aa: CASSLPGRKETQYF
j_gene: TRBJ2-5
v_gene: TRBV7-7